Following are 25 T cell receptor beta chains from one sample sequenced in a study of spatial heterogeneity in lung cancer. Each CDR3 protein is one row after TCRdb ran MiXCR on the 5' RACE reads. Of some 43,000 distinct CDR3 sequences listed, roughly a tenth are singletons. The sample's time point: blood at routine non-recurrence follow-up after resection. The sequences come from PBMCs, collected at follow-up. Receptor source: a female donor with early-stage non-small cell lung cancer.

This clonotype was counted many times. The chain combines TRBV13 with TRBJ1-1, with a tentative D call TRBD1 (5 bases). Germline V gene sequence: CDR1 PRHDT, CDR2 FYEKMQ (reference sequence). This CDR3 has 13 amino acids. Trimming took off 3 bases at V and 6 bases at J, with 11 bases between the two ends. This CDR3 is CASSFPDNPEAFF. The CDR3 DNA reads TGTGCCAGCAGCTTTCCGGACAATCCTGAAGCTTTCTTT.

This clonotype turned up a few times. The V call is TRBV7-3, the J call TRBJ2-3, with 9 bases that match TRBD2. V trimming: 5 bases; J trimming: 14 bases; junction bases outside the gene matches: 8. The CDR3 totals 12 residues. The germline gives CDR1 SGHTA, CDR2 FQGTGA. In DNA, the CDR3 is TGTGCCAGCAGCCTCCAGCGGGGGGCCCTGTATTTT. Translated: CASSLQRGALYF.

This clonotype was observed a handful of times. The chain's CDR3 is CASSRDPNEKLFF. Here the CDR3 DNA reads TGTGCCAGCAGTCGGGACCCTAATGAAAAACTGTTTTTT. This sequence joins TRBV6-2 or TRBV6-3 and TRBJ1-4, with D possibly matching TRBD1 (5 bases). Germline lookup yields CDR1 MNHEY and CDR2 SVGEGT. Trimming left V 5 bases short and J 3 bases short, with 7 bases between. This CDR3 is 13 amino acids long.

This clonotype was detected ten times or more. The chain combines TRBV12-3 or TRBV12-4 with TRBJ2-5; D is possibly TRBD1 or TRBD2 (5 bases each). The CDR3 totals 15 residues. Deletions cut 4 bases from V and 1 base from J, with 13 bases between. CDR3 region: CASSSSRDPQETQYF. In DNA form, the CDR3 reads TGTGCCAGCAGTTCGTCTAGGGACCCCCAAGAGACCCAGTACTTC.

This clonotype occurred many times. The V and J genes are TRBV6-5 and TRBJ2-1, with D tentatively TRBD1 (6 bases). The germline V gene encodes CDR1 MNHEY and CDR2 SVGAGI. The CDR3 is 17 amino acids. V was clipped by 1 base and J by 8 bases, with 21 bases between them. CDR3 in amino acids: CASSYFLGGQRGDEQFF. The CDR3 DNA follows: TGTGCCAGCAGTTACTTCCTCGGCGGACAGCGTGGCGATGAGCAGTTCTTC.

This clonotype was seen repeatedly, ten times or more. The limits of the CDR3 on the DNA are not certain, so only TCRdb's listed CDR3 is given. This CDR3 reads CASSEGWGTGAYF. The rearrangement joins TRBV10-2 to TRBJ2-7; TRBD1 is the table's D call, not checked against the DNA. Counting both end residues, the CDR3 totals 13 amino acids. CDR1 and CDR2 (germline): WSHSY, SAAADI.

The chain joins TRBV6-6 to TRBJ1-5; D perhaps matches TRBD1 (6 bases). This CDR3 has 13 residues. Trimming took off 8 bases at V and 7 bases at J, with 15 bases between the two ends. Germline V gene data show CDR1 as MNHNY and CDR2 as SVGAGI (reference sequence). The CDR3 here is CASGWGANQPQHF. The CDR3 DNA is TGTGCCAGCGGCTGGGGGGCAAACCAGCCCCAGCATTTT.

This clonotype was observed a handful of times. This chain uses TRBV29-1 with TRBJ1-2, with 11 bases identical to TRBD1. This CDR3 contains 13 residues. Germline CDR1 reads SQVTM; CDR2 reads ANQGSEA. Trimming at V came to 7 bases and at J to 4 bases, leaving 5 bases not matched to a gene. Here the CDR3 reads CSAGTGGSYGYTF. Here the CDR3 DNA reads TGCAGCGCGGGGACAGGGGGAAGCTATGGCTACACCTTC.

CDR3 coding DNA: TGTGCCAGCACCCCCGCGGGACTAGTCAACACCGGGGAGCTGTTTTTT. Amino acid sequence: CASTPAGLVNTGELFF. The V and J genes are TRBV11-2 and TRBJ2-2, with 8 nucleotides matching TRBD2. Germline values: CDR1 SGHAT, CDR2 FQNNGV. Unmatched junction bases numbered 9, after V lost 7 bases and J lost 2 bases. CDR3 length equals 16 residues.

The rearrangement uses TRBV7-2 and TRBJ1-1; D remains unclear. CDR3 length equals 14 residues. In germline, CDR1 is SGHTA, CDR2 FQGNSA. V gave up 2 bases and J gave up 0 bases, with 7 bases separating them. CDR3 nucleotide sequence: TGTGCCAGCAGCTTACACCTCATGAACACTGAAGCTTTCTTT. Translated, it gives CASSLHLMNTEAFF.

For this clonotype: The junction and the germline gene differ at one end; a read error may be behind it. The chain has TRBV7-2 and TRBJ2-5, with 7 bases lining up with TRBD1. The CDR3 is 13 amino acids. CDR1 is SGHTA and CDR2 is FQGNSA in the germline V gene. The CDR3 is CASSWTLDREPDF. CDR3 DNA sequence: TGTGCCAGCAGCTGGACCCTCGACAGGGAACCCGACTTC.

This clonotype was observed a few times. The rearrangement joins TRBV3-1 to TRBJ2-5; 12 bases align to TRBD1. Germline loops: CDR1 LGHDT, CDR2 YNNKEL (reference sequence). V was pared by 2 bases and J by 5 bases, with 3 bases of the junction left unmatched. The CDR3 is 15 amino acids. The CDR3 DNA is TGTGCCAGCAGCCAACGGGACAGGGGGCCTGAGACCCAGTACTTC. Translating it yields CASSQRDRGPETQYF.

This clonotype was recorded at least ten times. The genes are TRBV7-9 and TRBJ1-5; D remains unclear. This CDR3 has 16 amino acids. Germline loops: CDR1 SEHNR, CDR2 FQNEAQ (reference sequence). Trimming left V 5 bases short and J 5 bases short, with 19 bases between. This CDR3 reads CASSLESGPGDQPQHF. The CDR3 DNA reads TGTGCCAGCAGCCTTGAGTCTGGGCCTGGGGATCAGCCCCAGCATTTT. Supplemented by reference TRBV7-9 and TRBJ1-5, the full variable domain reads DTGVSQNPRHKITKRGQNVTFRCDPISEHNRLYWYRQTLGQGPEFLTYFQNEAQLEKSRLLSDRFSAERPKGSFSTLEIQRTEQGDSAMYLCASSLESGPGDQPQHFGDGTRLSIL.

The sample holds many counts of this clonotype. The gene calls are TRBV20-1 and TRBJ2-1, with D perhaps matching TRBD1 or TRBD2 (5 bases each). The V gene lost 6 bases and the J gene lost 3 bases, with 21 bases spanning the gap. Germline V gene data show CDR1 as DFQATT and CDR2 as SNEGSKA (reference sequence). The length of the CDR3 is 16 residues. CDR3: CSAPTGVGEYYNEQFF. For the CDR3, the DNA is TGCAGTGCCCCCACCGGTGTGGGGGAGTACTACAATGAGCAGTTCTTC.

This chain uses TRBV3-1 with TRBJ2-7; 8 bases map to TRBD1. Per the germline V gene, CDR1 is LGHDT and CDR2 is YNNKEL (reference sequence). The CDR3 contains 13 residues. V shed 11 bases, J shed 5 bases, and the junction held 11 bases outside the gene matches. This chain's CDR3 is CAPRGPPNHEQYF. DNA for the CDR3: TGTGCCCCCAGGGGGCCCCCGAACCACGAGCAGTACTTC.

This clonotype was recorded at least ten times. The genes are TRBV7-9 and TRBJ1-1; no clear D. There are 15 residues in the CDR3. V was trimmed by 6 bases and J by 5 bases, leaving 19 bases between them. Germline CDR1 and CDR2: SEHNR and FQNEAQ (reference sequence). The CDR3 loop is CASRLPPRLGTEAFF. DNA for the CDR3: TGTGCCAGCAGGTTACCTCCGAGGCTCGGGACTGAAGCTTTCTTT.

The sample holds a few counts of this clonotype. In nucleotides, the CDR3 is TGTGCCAGCAGCGACCGGACAGGGAACACCGGGGAGCTGTTTTTT. This gives the protein CASSDRTGNTGELFF. This chain joins TRBV7-2 and TRBJ2-2; TRBD1 agrees at 7 bases. The ends lost 5 bases at V and 1 base at J; junction bases unmatched: 4. Germline loops: CDR1 SGHTA, CDR2 FQGNSA. There are 15 residues in the CDR3.

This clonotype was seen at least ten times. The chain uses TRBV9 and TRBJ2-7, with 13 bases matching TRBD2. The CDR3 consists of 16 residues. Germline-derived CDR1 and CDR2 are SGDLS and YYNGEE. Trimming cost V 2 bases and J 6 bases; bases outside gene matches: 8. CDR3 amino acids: CASSVRLAGGLGEQYF. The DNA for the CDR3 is TGTGCCAGCAGCGTCCGACTAGCGGGGGGCCTGGGCGAGCAGTACTTC.

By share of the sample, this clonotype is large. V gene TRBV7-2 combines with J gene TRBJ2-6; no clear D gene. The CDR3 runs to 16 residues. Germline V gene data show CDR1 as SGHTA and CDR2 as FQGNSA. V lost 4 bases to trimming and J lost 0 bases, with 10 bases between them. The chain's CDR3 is CASSSDVSSGANVLTF. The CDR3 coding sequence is TGTGCCAGCAGCTCGGACGTGAGCTCTGGGGCCAACGTCCTGACTTTC.

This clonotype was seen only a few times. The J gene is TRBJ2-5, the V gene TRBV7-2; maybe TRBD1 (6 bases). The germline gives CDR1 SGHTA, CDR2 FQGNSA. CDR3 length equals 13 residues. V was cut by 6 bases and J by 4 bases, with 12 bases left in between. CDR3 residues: CASRNRVGETQYF. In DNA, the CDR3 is TGTGCCAGCAGAAACAGGGTAGGAGAGACCCAGTACTTC.

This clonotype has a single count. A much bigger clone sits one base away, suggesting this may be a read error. The CDR3 sequence is CVWNRDATDTQYF. The CDR3 DNA follows: TGTGTCTGGAACCGGGATGCCACAGATACGCAGTATTTT. The V and J genes are TRBV30 and TRBJ2-3; the D gene is possibly TRBD2 (5 bases). CDR3 size: 13 residues. CDR1 and CDR2 (germline): GTSNPN, SVGIG (reference sequence).

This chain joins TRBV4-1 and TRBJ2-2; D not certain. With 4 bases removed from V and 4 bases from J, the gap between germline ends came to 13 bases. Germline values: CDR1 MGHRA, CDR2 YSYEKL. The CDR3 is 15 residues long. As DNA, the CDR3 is TGCGCCAGCAGCCGAATGTCAGGCGGCACCGGGGAGCTGTTTTTT. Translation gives CASSRMSGGTGELFF.

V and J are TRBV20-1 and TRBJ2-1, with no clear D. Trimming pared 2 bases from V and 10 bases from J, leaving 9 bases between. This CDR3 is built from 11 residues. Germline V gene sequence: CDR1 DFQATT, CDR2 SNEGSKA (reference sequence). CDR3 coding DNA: TGCAGTGCTAGACTGACCACCGAGCAGTTCTTC. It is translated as CSARLTTEQFF.

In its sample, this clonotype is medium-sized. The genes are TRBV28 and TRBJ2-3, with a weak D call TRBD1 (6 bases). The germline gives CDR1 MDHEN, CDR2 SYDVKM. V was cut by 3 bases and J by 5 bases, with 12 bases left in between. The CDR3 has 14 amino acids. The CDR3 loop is CASSFLQGIDTQYF. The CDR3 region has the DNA TGTGCCAGCAGTTTTCTACAGGGAATAGATACGCAGTATTTT.

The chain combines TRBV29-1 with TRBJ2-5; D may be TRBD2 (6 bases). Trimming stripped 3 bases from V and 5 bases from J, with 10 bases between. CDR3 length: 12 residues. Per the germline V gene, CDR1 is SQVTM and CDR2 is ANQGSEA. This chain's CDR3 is CSVDGGRETQYF. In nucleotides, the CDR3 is TGCAGCGTTGACGGAGGGAGGGAGACCCAGTACTTC.